One and the same sample provided the 8 T cell receptor beta chains below, sequenced in a study of cytomegalovirus exposure and HLA in healthy donors (dated by TCRdb to between 2016 and 2019). Libraries were constructed by the immunoSEQ multiplex PCR assay. For the multiplex PCR, a mixture combining 60 forward primers for TCR Vbeta segments and 13 reverse primers for TCR Jbeta segments was used. Sourced from immuneACCESS, this table was stored by TCRdb with only in-frame sequences that have V and J called. A share of the clones is absent; for the studies checked, an unresolved V gene accounts for under half, and the remainder has no known explanation. The sample table contains 85,000 to 95,000 clones; only one count was recorded for about 8% of them. The top ten clones comprise under 3% of the sample. Sequencing used PBMCs. The receptors come from a man between 50 and 59 years old in good health and CMV-seronegative.

The V gene is TRBV27, the J gene TRBJ2-3; D unclear. V was cut by 3 bases and J by 0 bases, with 13 bases left in between. The CDR3 is 16 amino acids. Germline CDR1 reads MNHEY; CDR2 reads SMNVEV (reference sequence). The CDR3 spells CASSLVGFSSTDTQYF. CDR3 DNA: TGTGCCAGCAGTTTGGTCGGGTTTAGCAGCACAGATACGCAGTATTTT.

This clone has a handful of counts. The chain uses TRBV27 and TRBJ2-1, with D perhaps TRBD2 (5 bases). The V end was cut by 4 bases, the J end by 2 bases, with 15 bases between. Germline V gives CDR1 MNHEY, CDR2 SMNVEV (reference sequence). This CDR3 spans 16 amino acids. This CDR3 reads CASSSSGGLPYNEQFF. Here the CDR3 DNA reads TGTGCCAGCAGTTCGTCCGGAGGCCTCCCCTACAATGAGCAGTTCTTC.

This clone was observed a handful of times. The rearrangement links TRBV19 to TRBJ2-7; perhaps TRBD1 as D (6 bases). Trimming cost V 1 base and J 1 base, with 8 bases left between them. This CDR3 is 14 amino acids long. CDR1 is LNHDA, CDR2 SQIVND, per germline (reference sequence). As DNA, the CDR3 is TGTGCCAGTAGTATAGTCCAGGGGTCCTACGAGCAGTACTTC. Translating it yields CASSIVQGSYEQYF.

The chain is built from TRBV2 and TRBJ2-7; D is possibly TRBD1 (6 bases). Trimming removed 5 bases at V and 4 bases at J, with 12 bases between. Germline V gene lookup returns CDR1 SNHLY and CDR2 FYNNEI. The CDR3 is made up of 13 amino acids. The CDR3 region has the DNA TGTGCCAGCAGTATACAGGGAATTTACGAGCAGTACTTC. Translation gives CASSIQGIYEQYF. Based on the CDR3 plus reference TRBV2 and TRBJ2-7, the full variable domain is EPEVTQTPSHQVTQMGQEVILRCVPISNHLYFYWYRQILGQKVEFLVSFYNNEISEKSEIFDDQFSVERPDGSNFTLKIRSTKLEDSAMYFCASSIQGIYEQYFGPGTRLTVT.

CDR3 DNA sequence: TGCGCCAGCAGAACCTTAGGGACTATGCAAGAGACCCAGTACTTC. Encoded protein: CASRTLGTMQETQYF. The rearrangement joins TRBV5-1 to TRBJ2-5; 7 nucleotides agree with TRBD2. V shed 5 bases, J shed 2 bases, and the junction held 9 bases outside the gene matches. The CDR3 contains 15 residues. The germline V gene encodes CDR1 SGHRS and CDR2 YFSETQ.

The rearrangement joins TRBV19 to TRBJ2-7, with 10 bases identical to TRBD1. Unmatched junction bases numbered 2, after V lost 5 bases and J lost 7 bases. The CDR3 is 12 residues long. Germline V gene lookup returns CDR1 LNHDA and CDR2 SQIVND (reference sequence). CDR3 in DNA: TGTGCCAGTAGTCCGGACAGGGGGGAGCAGTACTTC. Translated, it gives CASSPDRGEQYF.

This chain connects TRBV5-6 to TRBJ2-2; 9 bases agree with TRBD2. This CDR3 has 16 residues. V was clipped by 2 bases and J by 1 base; unmatched bases: 3. CDR1 and CDR2 from the germline V gene are SGHDT and YYEEEE. CDR3 sequence: CASSFLAGKNTGELFF. CDR3 in DNA: TGTGCCAGCAGCTTCCTAGCGGGGAAGAACACCGGGGAGCTGTTTTTT.

This clone was counted between two and nine times. The chain couples TRBV28 to TRBJ2-7, with 7 bases lining up with TRBD2. The CDR3 contains 14 residues. With 5 bases clipped from V and 7 bases from J, the junction kept 11 bases outside the gene matches. The germline CDR1 and CDR2 sequences are MDHEN and SYDVKM. CDR3 protein: CASSPWGRVDEQYF. DNA for the CDR3: TGTGCCAGCAGTCCCTGGGGGAGGGTTGATGAGCAGTACTTC.